The present entry profiles one T cell receptor beta chain with its context. Its antigen is currently unknown. Each CDR3 protein is one row after TCRdb ran MiXCR on the 5' RACE reads. The repertoire holds 410,000 or so distinct CDR3 sequences, with approximately 17% as singletons. This entry comes from a study of identical twins. Findings and caveats of the study: Monozygotic twin pairs showed more out-of-frame TCR alpha sharing than models estimated.

Germline values: CDR1 SGHRS, CDR2 YFSETQ. CDR3 size: 15 residues. Germline trimming cut 7 bases from V and 4 bases from J; bases unmatched to any gene: 11. This rearrangement joins TRBV5-1 to TRBJ1-2; TRBD1 agrees at 9 bases. The sequenced sample consisted of naive T cells sorted from blood. The source is a man between 50 and 59 years old in good health. CDR3 residues: CASDTGQGEGYGYTF. The CDR3 bases are TGCGCCAGCGATACGGGACAGGGTGAAGGCTATGGCTACACCTTC.